This T cell receptor beta chain derives from a study of blood T cell repertoires in COVID-19 (dated by TCRdb to 2018 to 2020). Background for the entire study: Samples from collaborators originated in the United States, Italy and Spain and spanned both the acute and convalescent phases of COVID-19. HLA class I and class II types, where available, came from metadata supplied by the sample provider rather than from assay-based typing. The repertoires were made available in a free public database intended to serve as a resource for research on the immune response to SARS-CoV-2. Nearly every sample came with metadata listing a de-identified subject ID, COVID-19 status, age in years and sex. The material from the prospective study consisted of cDNA or gDNA derived from T cells, B-cell-depleted T cells, or PBMCs. The samples were drawn from two sources: the first 160 participants of the ongoing ImmuneRACE study, and 1,000 to 1,500 subjects contributed by 6 global collaborators. Subjects who had been exposed to COVID-19, were actively infected with it, or had recovered from it provided the deeply sampled blood TCRbeta repertoires that made up the dataset.

Whole blood was collected in K2EDTA tubes by collaborating institutions according to the institutions' own protocols. Collaborator samples were shipped for TCRbeta analysis as frozen whole blood, isolated PBMCs, or DNA extracted from either sample type. Including cysteine and phenylalanine, the CDR3 has 16 amino acids. Just the 48-base CDR3 DNA is kept, in frame starting at base 1. V is pared back by 1 base and J by 0 bases, with 11 bases lying between the germline termini. The germline V gene sets CDR1 to SGDLS and CDR2 to YYNGEE. Here is what the overall study found, with its caveats: Clinical and demographic metadata were provided uncurated, with the amount varying by source and participant.

In its sample, this clone was seen once. The clone's antigen remains unknown. No base-level quality is on record; no much larger clone is a single base apart. TCRbeta CDR3 regions were amplified from genomic DNA using the immunoSEQ Assay, a bias-controlled multiplex PCR. Per the original workflow: Within the assay, amplification of reference gene primers was used to estimate how many nucleated cells each sample contained. To quantify the absolute abundance of each unique TCRbeta CDR3 rearrangement, sequence reads were collapsed and filtered. Productive Simpson clonality was computed per sample as the square root of Simpson's diversity index over productive rearrangements. TCRdb retrieved this table from immuneACCESS and kept in-frame rearrangements only. Not all clones are present; in checked studies, unresolved V genes account for under half, and no reason is known for the remainder. D and trimming come from the DNA, and the V and J calls and clone size come from that table. Within this sample are fewer than 60,000 clones, with more than 90% of them counted one time only. The ten most abundant clones make up approximately 4% of the sample.

This clonotype originated in a human donor in a cohort sampled during active COVID-19. The rearrangement joined TRBV9 to TRBJ1-3; a tentative D call is TRBD1 (5 bases match). Sequenced: peripheral blood. The DNA sequence is TGTGCCAGCAGCGTACAGTGGGGCCTCTCTGGAAACACCATATATTTT. Its protein is CASSVQWGLSGNTIYF.